This entry lists 14 T cell receptor beta chains sequenced from one sample in a study of cytomegalovirus exposure and HLA in healthy donors. The method was immunoSEQ multiplex PCR; TCRdb's version includes in-frame clones alone and lacks a portion of them. Of 55,000 to 65,000 clones in the sample, 90% were seen once. Sample: PBMCs. Receptor source: a young man in good health and CMV-seronegative.

On this clone: The same CDR3 is also encoded by other DNA sequences in this sample. This sequence joins TRBV9 and TRBJ1-2; D is uncertain. Germline V gene sequence: CDR1 SGDLS, CDR2 YYNGEE. The length of the CDR3 is 13 residues. Trimming left V 0 bases short and J 2 bases short, with 5 bases between. The CDR3 sequence is CASSVDTNYGYTF. The CDR3 nucleotides are TGTGCCAGCAGCGTAGACACGAACTATGGCTACACCTTC.

The chain carries TRBV6-5 and TRBJ1-5, with D maybe TRBD1 (5 bases). This CDR3 has 15 amino acids. Between the trimmed V and J ends, which lost 6 bases and 3 bases, there was a span of 15 bases. From germline, CDR1 is MNHEY and CDR2 SVGAGI. In DNA form, the CDR3 reads TGTGCCAGCAGCTCCGGGCAGGGTAACAATCAGCCCCAGCATTTT. Translating it yields CASSSGQGNNQPQHF.

V usage is TRBV5-1 and J usage is TRBJ1-1; D gene uncertain. Germline values: CDR1 SGHRS, CDR2 YFSETQ. This CDR3 comprises 14 residues. The V end was cut by 0 bases, the J end by 1 base, with 7 bases between. The CDR3 nucleotides are TGCGCCAGCAGCTTGGTTACAGCGAACACTGAAGCTTTCTTT. Protein: CASSLVTANTEAFF. The full variable domain, with the rest looked up from reference TRBV5-1 and TRBJ1-1, is KAGVTQTPRYLIKTRGQQVTLSCSPISGHRSVSWYQQTPGQGLQFLFEYFSETQRNKGNFPGRFSGRQFSNSRSEMNVSTLELGDSALYLCASSLVTANTEAFFGQGTRLTVV.

This chain links TRBV4-3 with TRBJ2-3; a possible D gene is TRBD2 (6 bases). The CDR3 contains 17 residues. Per germline, CDR1 LGHNA and CDR2 YSLEER. Trimming took 0 bases from V and 2 from J, leaving 15 bases between them. The CDR3 nucleotides read TGCGCCAGCAGCCAAGATCGGTGGCGGGGCCACACAGATACGCAGTATTTT. Its protein product is CASSQDRWRGHTDTQYF.

The V and J genes are TRBV6-5 and TRBJ2-1, with a tentative D call TRBD2 (6 bases). This CDR3 is 15 amino acids long. V lost 0 bases and J 4 bases, leaving 10 bases between the germline ends. Germline-derived CDR1 and CDR2 are MNHEY and SVGAGI. The CDR3 sequence is CASSYSWTNYNEQFF. CDR3 DNA sequence: TGTGCCAGCAGTTACTCCTGGACTAATTACAATGAGCAGTTCTTC.

J is TRBJ1-2 and V is TRBV18, with D unresolved. CDR3 length: 14 residues. In germline, CDR1 is KGHSH, CDR2 LQKENI. V lost 4 bases to trimming and J lost 7 bases, with 16 bases between them. CDR3 in DNA: TGTGCCAGCTCACTCGAGTCGTCCCGTACTGGCTACACCTTC. It translates to CASSLESSRTGYTF.

The table lists this clone with a count of one. The rearrangement links TRBV15 to TRBJ2-3; weak D call: TRBD2 (6 bases). The CDR3 sequence is 14 residues long. The germline V gene encodes CDR1 LNHNV and CDR2 YYDKDF (reference sequence). With 1 base removed from V and 5 bases from J, the gap between germline ends came to 10 bases. The CDR3 DNA reads TGTGCCACCAGCAGAGGGGGCGGGGAAGATACGCAGTATTTT. Amino acid sequence: CATSRGGGEDTQYF.

This clone was counted between two and nine times. The chain uses TRBV5-6 and TRBJ2-7; 9 bases agree with TRBD1. With V trimmed by 2 bases and J by 3 bases, 12 bases remained unmatched. In germline, CDR1 is SGHDT, CDR2 YYEEEE. The CDR3 loop spans 17 amino acids. Written as DNA, the CDR3 is TGTGCCAGCAGCTTCTATTTACGAGGGGACAGGGTCTACGAGCAGTACTTC. Protein sequence: CASSFYLRGDRVYEQYF. The entire variable domain, with the rest obtained from reference TRBV5-6 and TRBJ2-7, is as follows: DAGVTQSPTHLIKTRGQQVTLRCSPKSGHDTVSWYQQALGQGPQFIFQYYEEEERQRGNFPDRFSGHQFPNYSSELNVNALLLGDSALYLCASSFYLRGDRVYEQYFGPGTRLTVT.

This clone came up once. The J gene is TRBJ1-4, the V gene TRBV29-1, with D hard to call. V shed 1 base and J shed 11 bases, with 14 bases lying between them. CDR1 is SQVTM and CDR2 is ANQGSEA in the germline V gene. There are 13 residues in the CDR3. This CDR3 is CSVEGGPEGKLFF. The CDR3 nucleotides read TGCAGCGTTGAAGGTGGGCCAGAAGGTAAACTGTTTTTT.

The rearrangement joins TRBV5-1 to TRBJ1-5; unclear D gene. Germline-derived CDR1 and CDR2 are SGHRS and YFSETQ. The CDR3 length is 14 residues. V lost 0 bases, J lost 4 bases, and 8 bases lay in between. In DNA, the CDR3 is TGCGCCAGCAGCTTGGGAGAGGGAAATCAGCCCCAGCATTTT. Amino acid sequence: CASSLGEGNQPQHF.

The table lists this clone with a few counts. The chain links TRBV30 to TRBJ1-2; perhaps TRBD1 as D (6 bases). The V end was cut by 4 bases, the J end by 8 bases, with 14 bases between. Germline CDR1 is GTSNPN and CDR2 is SVGIG (reference sequence). This CDR3 is 12 amino acids long. Here the CDR3 reads CAWTMRGRGYTF. The CDR3 DNA is TGTGCCTGGACAATGAGGGGGAGAGGCTACACCTTC.

The V call is TRBV28, the J call TRBJ2-1, with 8 bases fitting TRBD2. The CDR3 sequence is 16 residues long. V was clipped by 5 bases and J by 6 bases; unmatched bases: 12. CDR1 and CDR2 from the germline V gene are MDHEN and SYDVKM. CDR3 in DNA: TGTGCCAGCAGTCAAACCGGGAGCGGGAGTGGCAATGAGCAGTTCTTC. Its translation is CASSQTGSGSGNEQFF.

This clone was observed a handful of times. The chain combines TRBV5-1 with TRBJ2-2, with a weak D call TRBD2 (6 bases). CDR1 SGHRS and CDR2 YFSETQ come from the germline V gene. Trimming removed 7 bases at V and 0 bases at J, with 13 bases between. The CDR3 is made up of 15 amino acids. Here the CDR3 reads CASQDYNANTGELFF. CDR3 DNA sequence: TGCGCCAGCCAGGACTATAACGCGAACACCGGGGAGCTGTTTTTT.

V gene TRBV5-6 combines with J gene TRBJ1-1; 7 bases align to TRBD1. There are 12 residues in the CDR3. The J segment lost 3 bases and the V segment lost 4 bases, leaving 0 bases of the junction unmatched. CDR1 and CDR2 (germline): SGHDT, YYEEEE. The DNA of the CDR3 is TGTGCCAGCAGCCAGGGGGACACTGAAGCTTTCTTT. Its translation: CASSQGDTEAFF.